This T cell receptor beta chain was recorded in a study of blood T cell repertoires in COVID-19. About the study: Some COVID-19 samples were acute and others convalescent; all came from the United States, Italy and Spain. PBMCs, B-cell-depleted T cells, or T cells provided the cDNA or gDNA that made up the material.

In the study's own analysis: Amplification with reference gene primers provided the estimates of nucleated cell counts. This table comes from immunoSEQ multiplex PCR, and its TCRdb copy is limited to in-frame clones, with some not included. D and trimming come from the DNA, and the V and J calls and clone size come from that table. The sample carries roughly 250,000 clones, under 85% recorded once. Germline CDR1 reads MDHEN; CDR2 reads SYDVKM. This CDR3 is built from 15 residues. With V trimmed by 7 bases and J by 4 bases, 9 bases remained unmatched. The rearrangement joins TRBV28 to TRBJ2-1; 8 bases agree with TRBD2. The source material was peripheral blood. The TCR comes from a human donor in a cohort sampled during active COVID-19. Here the CDR3 reads CASIQDSGVYNEQFF. The CDR3 DNA follows: TGTGCCAGCATCCAGGATAGCGGGGTTTACAATGAGCAGTTCTTC.